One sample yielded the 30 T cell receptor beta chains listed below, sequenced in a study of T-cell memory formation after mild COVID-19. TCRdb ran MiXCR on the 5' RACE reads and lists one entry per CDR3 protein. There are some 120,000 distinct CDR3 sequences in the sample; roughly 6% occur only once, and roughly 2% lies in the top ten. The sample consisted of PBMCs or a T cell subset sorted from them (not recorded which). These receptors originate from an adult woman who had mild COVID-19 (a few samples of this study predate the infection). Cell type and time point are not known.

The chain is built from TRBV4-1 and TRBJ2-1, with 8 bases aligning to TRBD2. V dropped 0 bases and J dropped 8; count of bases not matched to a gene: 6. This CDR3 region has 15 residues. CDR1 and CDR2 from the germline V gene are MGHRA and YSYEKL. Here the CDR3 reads CASSQERGGYDEQFF. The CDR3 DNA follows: TGCGCCAGCAGCCAAGAACGCGGGGGGTATGATGAGCAGTTCTTC.

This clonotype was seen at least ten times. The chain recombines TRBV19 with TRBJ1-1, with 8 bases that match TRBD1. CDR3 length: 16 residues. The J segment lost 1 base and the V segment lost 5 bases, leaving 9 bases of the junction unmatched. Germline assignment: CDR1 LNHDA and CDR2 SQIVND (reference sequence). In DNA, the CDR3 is TGTGCCAGTAGTTCCCGGACAGGGCGGGGGAACACTGAAGCTTTCTTT. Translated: CASSSRTGRGNTEAFF.

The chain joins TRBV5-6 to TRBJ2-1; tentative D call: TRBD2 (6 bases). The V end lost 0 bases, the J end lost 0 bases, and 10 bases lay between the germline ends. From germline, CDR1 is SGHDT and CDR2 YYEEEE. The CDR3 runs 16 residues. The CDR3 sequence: CASSLVGGGSYNEQFF. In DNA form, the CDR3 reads TGTGCCAGCAGCTTGGTCGGGGGAGGCTCCTACAATGAGCAGTTCTTC.

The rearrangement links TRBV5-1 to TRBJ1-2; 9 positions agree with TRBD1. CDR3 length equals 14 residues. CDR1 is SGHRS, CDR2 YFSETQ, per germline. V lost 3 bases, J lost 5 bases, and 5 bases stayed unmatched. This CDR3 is CASSSGTGRYGYTF. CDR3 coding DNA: TGCGCCAGCAGCTCGGGGACAGGGAGGTATGGCTACACCTTC.

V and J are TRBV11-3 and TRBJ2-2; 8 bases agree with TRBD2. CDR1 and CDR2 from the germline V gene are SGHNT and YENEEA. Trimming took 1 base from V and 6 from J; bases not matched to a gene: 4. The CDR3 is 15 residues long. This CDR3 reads CASSLVFGRAGELFF. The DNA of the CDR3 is TGTGCCAGCAGCTTAGTTTTCGGGAGGGCCGGGGAGCTGTTTTTT.

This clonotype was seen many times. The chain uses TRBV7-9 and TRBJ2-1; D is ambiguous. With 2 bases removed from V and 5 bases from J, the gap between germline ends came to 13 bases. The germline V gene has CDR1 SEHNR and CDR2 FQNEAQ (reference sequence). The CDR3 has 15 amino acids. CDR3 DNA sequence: TGTGCCAGCAGCTTAAGGACGGATTTGGACAATGAGCAGTTCTTC. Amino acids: CASSLRTDLDNEQFF.

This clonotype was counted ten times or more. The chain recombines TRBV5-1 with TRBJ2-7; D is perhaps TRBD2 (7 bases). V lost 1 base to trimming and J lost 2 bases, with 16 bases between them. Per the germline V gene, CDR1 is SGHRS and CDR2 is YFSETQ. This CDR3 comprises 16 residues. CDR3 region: CASSLLTGGLTYEQYF. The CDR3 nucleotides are TGCGCCAGCAGCTTGTTGACGGGGGGCCTTACCTACGAGCAGTACTTC.

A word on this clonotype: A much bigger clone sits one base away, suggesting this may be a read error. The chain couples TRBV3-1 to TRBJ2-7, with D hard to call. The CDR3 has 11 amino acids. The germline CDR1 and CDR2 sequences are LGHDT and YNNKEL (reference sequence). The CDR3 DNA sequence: TGTGCCAGCAGCCAAGCTGGCCCCCAGGACTTC. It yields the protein CASSQAGPQDF.

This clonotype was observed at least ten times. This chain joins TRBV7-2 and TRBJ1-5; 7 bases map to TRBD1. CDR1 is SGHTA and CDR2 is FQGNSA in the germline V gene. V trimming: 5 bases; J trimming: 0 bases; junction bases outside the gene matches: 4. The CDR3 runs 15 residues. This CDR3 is CASSATGTSNQPQHF. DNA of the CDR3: TGTGCCAGCAGCGCGACAGGGACTAGCAATCAGCCCCAGCATTTT. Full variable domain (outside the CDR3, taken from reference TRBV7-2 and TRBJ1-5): GAGVSQSPSNKVTEKGKDVELRCDPISGHTALYWYRQSLGQGLEFLIYFQGNSAPDKSGLPSDRFSAERTGGSVSTLTIQRTQQEDSAVYLCASSATGTSNQPQHFGDGTRLSIL.

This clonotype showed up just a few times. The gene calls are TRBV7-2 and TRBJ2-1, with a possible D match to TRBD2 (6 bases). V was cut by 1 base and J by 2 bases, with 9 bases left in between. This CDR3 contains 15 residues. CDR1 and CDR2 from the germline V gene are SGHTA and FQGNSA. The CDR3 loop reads CASSLETGAYNEQFF. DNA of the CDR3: TGTGCCAGCAGCTTAGAAACGGGAGCCTACAATGAGCAGTTCTTC.

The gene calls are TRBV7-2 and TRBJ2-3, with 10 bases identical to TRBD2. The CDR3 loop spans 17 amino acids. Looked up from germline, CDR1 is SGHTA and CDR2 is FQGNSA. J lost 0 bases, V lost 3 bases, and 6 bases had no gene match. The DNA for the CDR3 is TGTGCCAGCAGCTTTGTGGCTAGCGGGAGTAGCACAGATACGCAGTATTTT. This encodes CASSFVASGSSTDTQYF.

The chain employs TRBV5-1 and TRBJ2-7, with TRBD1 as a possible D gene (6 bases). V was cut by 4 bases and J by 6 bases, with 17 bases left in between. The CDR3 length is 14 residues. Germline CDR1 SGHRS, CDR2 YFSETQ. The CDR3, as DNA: TGCGCCAGCAGCCAACAGGGCGCCGAGGGCGAGCAGTACTTC. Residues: CASSQQGAEGEQYF.

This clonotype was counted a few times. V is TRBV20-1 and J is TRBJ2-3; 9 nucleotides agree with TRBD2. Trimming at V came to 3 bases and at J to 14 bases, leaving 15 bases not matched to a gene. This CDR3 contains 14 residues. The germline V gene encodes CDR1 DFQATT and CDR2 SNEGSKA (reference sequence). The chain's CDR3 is CSASRGLREGSWYF. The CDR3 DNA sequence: TGCAGTGCTAGTCGGGGTTTGCGGGAGGGCTCCTGGTATTTT.

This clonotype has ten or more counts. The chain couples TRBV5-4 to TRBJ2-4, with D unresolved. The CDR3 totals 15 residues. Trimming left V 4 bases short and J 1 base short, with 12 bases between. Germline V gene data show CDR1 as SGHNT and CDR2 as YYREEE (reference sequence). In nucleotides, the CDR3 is TGTGCCAGCAGCCCTGGTGCGATGGCCAAAAACATTCAGTACTTC. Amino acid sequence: CASSPGAMAKNIQYF.

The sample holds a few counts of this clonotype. CDR3 amino acids: CSARGTASYGYTF. Here the CDR3 DNA reads TGCAGTGCTAGGGGGACAGCTTCCTATGGCTACACCTTC. The rearrangement uses TRBV20-1 and TRBJ1-2; 7 positions agree with TRBD1. The CDR3 spans 13 residues. The junction had 5 bases not matched to a gene; V was cut back by 3 bases and J by 4 bases. Germline V CDR1 and CDR2: DFQATT, SNEGSKA (reference sequence).

The CDR3 sequence is CASLAGMGEQFF. Written as DNA, the CDR3 is TGTGCCAGTCTGGCCGGGATGGGTGAGCAGTTCTTC. The chain uses TRBV19 and TRBJ2-1; D possibly corresponds to TRBD2 (5 bases). CDR3 length: 12 residues. Germline lookup yields CDR1 LNHDA and CDR2 SQIVND (reference sequence). V lost 8 bases, J lost 9 bases, and 14 bases lay in between.

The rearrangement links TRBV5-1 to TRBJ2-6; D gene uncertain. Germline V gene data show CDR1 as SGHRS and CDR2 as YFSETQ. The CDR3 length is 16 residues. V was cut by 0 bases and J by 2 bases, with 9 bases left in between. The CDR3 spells CASSLDMEPGANVLTF. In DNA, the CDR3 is TGCGCCAGCAGCTTGGATATGGAACCTGGGGCCAACGTCCTGACTTTC.

DNA of the CDR3: TGTGCCAGCAGTTCCTATCCTGGAAACACCATATATTTT. It encodes CASSSYPGNTIYF. The chain is built from TRBV12-3 or TRBV12-4 and TRBJ1-3; D unresolved. V lost 4 bases, J lost 2 bases, and 6 bases lay in between. This CDR3 contains 13 residues.

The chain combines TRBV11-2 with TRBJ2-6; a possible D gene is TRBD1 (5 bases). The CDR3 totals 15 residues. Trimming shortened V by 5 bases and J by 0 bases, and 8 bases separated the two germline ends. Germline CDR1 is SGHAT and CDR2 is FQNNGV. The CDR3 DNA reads TGTGCCAGCAGCCCACAGGTCTCTGGGGCCAACGTCCTGACTTTC. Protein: CASSPQVSGANVLTF.

CDR3 sequence (DNA): TGCAGTGCCATGACTAGCGGGAGAAGGTCGGGTGAGCAGTTCTTC. Translation: CSAMTSGRRSGEQFF. The chain uses TRBV20-1 and TRBJ2-1, with TRBD2 identical over 12 bases. CDR1 DFQATT and CDR2 SNEGSKA come from the germline V gene (reference sequence). This CDR3 has 15 amino acids. J gave up 9 bases and V 6 bases, and 12 bases lay outside the gene matches.

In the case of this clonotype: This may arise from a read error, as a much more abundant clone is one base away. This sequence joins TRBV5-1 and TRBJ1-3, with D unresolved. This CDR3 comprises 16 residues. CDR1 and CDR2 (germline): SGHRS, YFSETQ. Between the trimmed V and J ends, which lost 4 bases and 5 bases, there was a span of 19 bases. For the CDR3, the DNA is TGCGCCAGCAGCCGCTACTCGCCTGTCGCGCGAAACACCATATATTTT. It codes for CASSRYSPVARNTIYF.

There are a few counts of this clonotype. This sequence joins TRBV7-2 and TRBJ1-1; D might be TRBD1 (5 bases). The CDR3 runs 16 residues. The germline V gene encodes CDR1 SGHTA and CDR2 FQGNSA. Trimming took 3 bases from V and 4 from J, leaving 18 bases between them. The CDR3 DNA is TGTGCCAGCAGCTTGGTAGGCGGGGCGGGGGGCACTGAAGCTTTCTTT. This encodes CASSLVGGAGGTEAFF.

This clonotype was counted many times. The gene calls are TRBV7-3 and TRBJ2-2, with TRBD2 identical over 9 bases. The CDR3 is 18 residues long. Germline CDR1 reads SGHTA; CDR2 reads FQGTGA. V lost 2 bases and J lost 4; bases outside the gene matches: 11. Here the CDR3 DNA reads TGTGCCAGCAGCTTAGCCCCCAGCGGGGGGATGGGCACCGGGGAGCTGTTTTTT. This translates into CASSLAPSGGMGTGELFF.

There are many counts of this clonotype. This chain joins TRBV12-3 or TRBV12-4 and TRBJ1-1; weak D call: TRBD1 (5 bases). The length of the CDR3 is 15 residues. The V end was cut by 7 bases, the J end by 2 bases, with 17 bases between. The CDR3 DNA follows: TGTGCCAGCACTCCCCAGGGCGGCCGAAACACTGAAGCTTTCTTT. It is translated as CASTPQGGRNTEAFF.

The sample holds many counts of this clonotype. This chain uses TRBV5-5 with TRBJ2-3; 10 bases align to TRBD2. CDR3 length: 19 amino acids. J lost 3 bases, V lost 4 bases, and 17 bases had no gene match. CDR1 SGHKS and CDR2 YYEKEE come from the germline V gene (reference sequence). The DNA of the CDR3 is TGTGCCAGCAGCCGGGCCTACAGCGGGGGGGCCTTGCCGACAGATACGCAGTATTTT. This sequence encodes CASSRAYSGGALPTDTQYF. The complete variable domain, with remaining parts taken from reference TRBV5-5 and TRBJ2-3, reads DAGVTQSPTHLIKTRGQQVTLRCSPISGHKSVSWYQQVLGQGPQFIFQYYEKEERGRGNFPDRFSARQFPNYSSELNVNALLLGDSALYLCASSRAYSGGALPTDTQYFGPGTRLTVL.

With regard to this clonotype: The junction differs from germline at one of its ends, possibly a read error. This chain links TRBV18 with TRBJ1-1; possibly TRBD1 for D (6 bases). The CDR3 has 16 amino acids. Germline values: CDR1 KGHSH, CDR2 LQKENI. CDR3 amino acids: CASSPREQGRNTEAFF. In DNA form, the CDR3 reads TGTGCCAGCTCGCCACGCGAGCAGGGGAGGAACACTGAAGCTTTCTTT.

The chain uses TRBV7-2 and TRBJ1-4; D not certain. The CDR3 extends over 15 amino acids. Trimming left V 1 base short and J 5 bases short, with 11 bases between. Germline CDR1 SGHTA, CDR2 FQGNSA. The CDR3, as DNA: TGTGCCAGCAGCTTAGGTGGCGGATTCAATGAAAAACTGTTTTTT. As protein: CASSLGGGFNEKLFF.

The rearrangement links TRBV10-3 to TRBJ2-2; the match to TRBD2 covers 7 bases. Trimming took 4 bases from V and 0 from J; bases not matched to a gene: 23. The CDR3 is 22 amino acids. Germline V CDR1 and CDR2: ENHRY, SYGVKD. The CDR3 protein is CAISGSLGRATFAYPNTGELFF. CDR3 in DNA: TGTGCCATCAGTGGCTCACTGGGGAGGGCGACCTTCGCCTATCCGAACACCGGGGAGCTGTTTTTT.

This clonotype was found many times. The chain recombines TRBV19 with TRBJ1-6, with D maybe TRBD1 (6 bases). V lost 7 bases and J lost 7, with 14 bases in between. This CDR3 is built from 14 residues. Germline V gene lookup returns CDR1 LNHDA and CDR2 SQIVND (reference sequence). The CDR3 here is CASNQQGSNSPLHF. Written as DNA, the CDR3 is TGTGCCAGTAACCAACAGGGTTCGAATTCACCCCTCCACTTT.

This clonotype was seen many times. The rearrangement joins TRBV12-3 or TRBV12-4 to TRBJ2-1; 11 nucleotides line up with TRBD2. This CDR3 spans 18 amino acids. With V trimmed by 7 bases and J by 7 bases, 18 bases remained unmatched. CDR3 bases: TGTGCCAGCACCCTCATCCGGCTAGCGGGGGGCTTTAGGAATGAGCAGTTCTTC. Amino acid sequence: CASTLIRLAGGFRNEQFF.